This record looks at one T cell receptor beta chain sequence and its context. This entry belongs to a study of sequential checkpoint blockade in melanoma. Study at large: Randomization was 1:1 between first-line nivolumab→ipilimumab and ipilimumab→nivolumab.

CDR3 length: 14 residues. Trimming removed 2 bases from V and 7 bases from J, with 14 bases in between. Germline V CDR1 and CDR2: SGHVS, FQNEAQ. Assay: immunoSEQ multiplex PCR; the TCRdb copy retains only in-frame clones and omits some. Among approximately 13,000 clones listed, approximately 79% were seen once. This sample's treatment: randomized to nivolumab then ipilimumab (arm A) or the reverse (arm B). None of the patients previously received DNA-damaging chemotherapy. The specimen was CD8+ T cells sorted from blood (inferred from file names), collected from a patient given nivolumab and ipilimumab in sequence. The chain joins TRBV7-8 to TRBJ1-2; D not resolved. The TCR originated in a human patient with melanoma. Some clones in this sample may be carry-over from other donors' samples. CDR3 loop: CASSLRRWQAGYTF. The CDR3 DNA is TGTGCCAGCAGCTTACGCAGGTGGCAAGCTGGCTACACCTTC.